This TCR beta chain originates from a study of blood T cell repertoires in COVID-19. TCRdb's table, derived via immunoSEQ multiplex PCR, lists solely in-frame clones and lacks some. The sample records 70,000 to 90,000 clones, 88% being singletons. There are 16 residues in the CDR3. Unmatched junction bases numbered 10, after V lost 5 bases and J lost 8 bases. Looked up from germline, CDR1 is SGHAT and CDR2 is FQNNGV. The origin of this receptor is a human donor in a cohort sampled during active COVID-19. The chain carries TRBV11-2 and TRBJ2-1; 12 bases agree with TRBD2. Specimen: peripheral blood. For the CDR3, the DNA is TGTGCCAGCAGCACCCTAGCGGGGGGGCCACTGGATGAGCAGTTCTTC. This sequence encodes CASSTLAGGPLDEQFF.